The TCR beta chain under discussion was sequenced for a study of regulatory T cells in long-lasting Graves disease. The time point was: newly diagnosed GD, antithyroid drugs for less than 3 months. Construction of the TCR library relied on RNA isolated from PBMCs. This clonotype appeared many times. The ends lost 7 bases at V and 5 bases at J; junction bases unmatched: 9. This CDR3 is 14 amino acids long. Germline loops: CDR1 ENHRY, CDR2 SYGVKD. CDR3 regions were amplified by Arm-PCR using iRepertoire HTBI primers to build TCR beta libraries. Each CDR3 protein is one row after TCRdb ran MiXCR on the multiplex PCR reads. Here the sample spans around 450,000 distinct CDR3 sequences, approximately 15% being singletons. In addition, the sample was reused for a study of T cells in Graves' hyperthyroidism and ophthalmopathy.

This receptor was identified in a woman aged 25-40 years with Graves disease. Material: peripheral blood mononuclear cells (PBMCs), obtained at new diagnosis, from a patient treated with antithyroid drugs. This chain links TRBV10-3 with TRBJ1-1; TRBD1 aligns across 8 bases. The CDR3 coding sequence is TGTGCCATCACCCTGGACAGGGCCGGGACTGAAGCTTTCTTT. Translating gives CAITLDRAGTEAFF.